This TCR beta chain was recorded in a study of blood T cell repertoires in COVID-19. Study-level information: Samples representing acute and convalescent COVID-19 were sourced from the United States, Italy and Spain. T cells, B-cell-depleted T cells, or PBMCs provided the cDNA or gDNA that served as material.

The CDR3 loop spans 14 amino acids. The germline V gene has CDR1 MNHNY and CDR2 SVGAGI (reference sequence). The V end lost 0 bases, the J end lost 5 bases, and 9 bases lay between the germline ends. Original processing notes: Estimated nucleated cell counts came from reference gene primer amplification. Sequenced by immunoSEQ multiplex PCR; TCRdb stores in-frame clones only, minus some. The DNA was the basis for D and trimming; V, J and clone size are from that table. The data contain 220,000 or so clones, approximately 81% of them seen just once; the ten biggest clones take up roughly 2.8%. The TCR comes from a middle-aged man who had recovered from COVID-19. Specimen: peripheral blood. V is TRBV6-6 and J is TRBJ2-3; D may be TRBD2 (5 bases). The CDR3 loop is CASSYSFEGDTQYF. The CDR3 DNA is TGTGCCAGCAGTTACTCGTTTGAGGGAGATACGCAGTATTTT.